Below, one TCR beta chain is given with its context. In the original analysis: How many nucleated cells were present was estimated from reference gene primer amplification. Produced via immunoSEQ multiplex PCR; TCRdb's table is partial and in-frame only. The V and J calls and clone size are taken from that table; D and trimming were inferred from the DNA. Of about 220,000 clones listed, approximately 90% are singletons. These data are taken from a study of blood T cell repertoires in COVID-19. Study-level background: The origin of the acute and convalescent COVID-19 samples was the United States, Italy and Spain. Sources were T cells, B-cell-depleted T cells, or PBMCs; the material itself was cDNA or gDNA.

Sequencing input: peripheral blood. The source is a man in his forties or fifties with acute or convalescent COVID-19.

CDR3 protein: CASSSLGDSYEQYF. The DNA of the CDR3 is TGCGCCAGCAGCTCCTTGGGCGACAGCTACGAGCAGTACTTC. V and J are TRBV5-1 and TRBJ2-7, with D possibly TRBD1 on 5 matching bases. Trimming removed 3 bases from V and 3 bases from J, with 13 bases in between. Germline V gene lookup returns CDR1 SGHRS and CDR2 YFSETQ. The CDR3 covers 14 residues. The whole variable domain, filled in from reference TRBV5-1 and TRBJ2-7, reads KAGVTQTPRYLIKTRGQQVTLSCSPISGHRSVSWYQQTPGQGLQFLFEYFSETQRNKGNFPGRFSGRQFSNSRSEMNVSTLELGDSALYLCASSSLGDSYEQYFGPGTRLTVT.